The clone carrying this T cell receptor (beta chain) was counted at least ten times. Its antigen is as yet unknown. Absence of ophthalmopathy progression within 18 months defined stable Graves' hyperthyroidism. The data originate from a study of T cells in Graves' hyperthyroidism and ophthalmopathy. TCR beta CDR3 regions were amplified from RNA. HTBI primers drove first-round RT-PCR of the TCR CDR3. Using its own MiXCR run on the multiplex PCR reads, TCRdb lists one record per CDR3 protein. The sample includes around 690,000 distinct CDR3 sequences, 15% to 20% of them seen just once. Findings of the study overall: In blood, most of the thyroid clonotypes expanded above 0.001 were also present.

The sequenced sample was blood. The receptor was derived from a man aged 50 to 60 with Graves' hyperthyroidism.

CDR3 sequence reads: CASSLPVNNEQFF. CDR3 coding DNA: TGTGCCAGCAGCTTGCCTGTAAACAATGAGCAGTTCTTC. The chain uses TRBV11-2 and TRBJ2-1; D is unclear. V lost 3 bases to trimming and J lost 5 bases, with 8 bases between them. Germline V lookup: CDR1 SGHAT, CDR2 FQNNGV. The CDR3 is 13 residues long.